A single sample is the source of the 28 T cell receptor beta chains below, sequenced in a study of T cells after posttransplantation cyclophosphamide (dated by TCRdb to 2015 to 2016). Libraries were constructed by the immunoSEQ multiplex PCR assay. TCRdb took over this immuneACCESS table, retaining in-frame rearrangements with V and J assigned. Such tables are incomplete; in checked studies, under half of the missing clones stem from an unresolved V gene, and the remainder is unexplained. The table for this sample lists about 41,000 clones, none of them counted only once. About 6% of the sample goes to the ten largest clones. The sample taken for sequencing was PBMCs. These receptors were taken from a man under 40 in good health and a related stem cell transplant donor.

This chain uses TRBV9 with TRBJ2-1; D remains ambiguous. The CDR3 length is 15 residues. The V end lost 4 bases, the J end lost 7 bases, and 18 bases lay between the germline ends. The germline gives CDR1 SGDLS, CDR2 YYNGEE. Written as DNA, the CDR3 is TGTGCCAGCAGCTCCCGAGACAAAACTTTAAATGAGCAGTTCTTC. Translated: CASSSRDKTLNEQFF.

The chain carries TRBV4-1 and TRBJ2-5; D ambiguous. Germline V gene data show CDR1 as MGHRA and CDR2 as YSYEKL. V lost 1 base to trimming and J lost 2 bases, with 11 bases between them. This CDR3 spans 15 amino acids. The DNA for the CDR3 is TGCGCCAGCAGCCAAGGACTTGGCGGACAAGAGACCCAGTACTTC. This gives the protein CASSQGLGGQETQYF.

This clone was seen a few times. The CDR3 DNA follows: TGCGCCAGCAGCTTGGTTGCGGGTTTAACAGATACGCAGTATTTT. It is translated as CASSLVAGLTDTQYF. The gene calls are TRBV5-1 and TRBJ2-3; perhaps TRBD2 as D (5 bases). Per the germline V gene, CDR1 is SGHRS and CDR2 is YFSETQ. The CDR3 extends over 15 amino acids. Trimming shortened V by 0 bases and J by 3 bases, and 11 bases separated the two germline ends.

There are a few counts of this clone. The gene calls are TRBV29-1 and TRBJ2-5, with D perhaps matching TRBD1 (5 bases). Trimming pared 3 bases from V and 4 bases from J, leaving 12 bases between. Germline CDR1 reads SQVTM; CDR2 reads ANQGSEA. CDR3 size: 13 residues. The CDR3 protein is CSVDPGLVETQYF. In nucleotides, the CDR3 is TGCAGCGTTGACCCAGGGCTAGTAGAGACCCAGTACTTC.

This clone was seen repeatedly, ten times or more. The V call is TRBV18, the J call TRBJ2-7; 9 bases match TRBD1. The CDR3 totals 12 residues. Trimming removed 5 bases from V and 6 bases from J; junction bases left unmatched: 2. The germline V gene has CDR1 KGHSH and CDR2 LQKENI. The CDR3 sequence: CASSTGQGEQYF. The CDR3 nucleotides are TGTGCCAGCTCAACGGGACAGGGCGAGCAGTACTTC.

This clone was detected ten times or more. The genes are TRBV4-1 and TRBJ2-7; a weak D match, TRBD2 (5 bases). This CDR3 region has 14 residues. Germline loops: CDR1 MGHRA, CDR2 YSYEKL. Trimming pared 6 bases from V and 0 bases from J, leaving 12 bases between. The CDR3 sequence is CASSPRGSSYEQYF. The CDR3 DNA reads TGCGCCAGCAGTCCTCGGGGTAGCTCCTACGAGCAGTACTTC.

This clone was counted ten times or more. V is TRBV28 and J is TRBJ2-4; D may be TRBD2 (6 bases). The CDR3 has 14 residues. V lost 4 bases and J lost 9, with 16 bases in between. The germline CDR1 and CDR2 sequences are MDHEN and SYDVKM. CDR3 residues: CASSYPAGTRIQYF. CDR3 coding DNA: TGTGCCAGCAGTTACCCGGCGGGGACCCGCATTCAGTACTTC.

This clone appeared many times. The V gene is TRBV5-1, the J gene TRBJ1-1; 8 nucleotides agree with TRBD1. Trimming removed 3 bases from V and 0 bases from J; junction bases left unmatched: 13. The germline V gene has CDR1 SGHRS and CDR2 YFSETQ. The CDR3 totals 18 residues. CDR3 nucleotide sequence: TGCGCCAGCAGCTCGAGACAGGGGTCGCTAGGTATGAACACTGAAGCTTTCTTT. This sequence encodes CASSSRQGSLGMNTEAFF.

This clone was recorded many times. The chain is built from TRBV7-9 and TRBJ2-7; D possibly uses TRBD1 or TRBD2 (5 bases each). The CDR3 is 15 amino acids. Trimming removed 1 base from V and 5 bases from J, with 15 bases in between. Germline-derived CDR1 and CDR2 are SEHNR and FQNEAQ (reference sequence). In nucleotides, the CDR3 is TGTGCCAGCAGCTTAGGTACAGGAGGCTACCACGAGCAGTACTTC. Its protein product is CASSLGTGGYHEQYF.

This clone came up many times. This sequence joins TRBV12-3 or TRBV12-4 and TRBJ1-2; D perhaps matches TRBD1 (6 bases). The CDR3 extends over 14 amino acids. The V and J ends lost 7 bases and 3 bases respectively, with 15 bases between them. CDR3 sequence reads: CASNVGGLDYGYTF. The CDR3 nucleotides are TGTGCCAGCAACGTGGGGGGGCTAGACTATGGCTACACCTTC.

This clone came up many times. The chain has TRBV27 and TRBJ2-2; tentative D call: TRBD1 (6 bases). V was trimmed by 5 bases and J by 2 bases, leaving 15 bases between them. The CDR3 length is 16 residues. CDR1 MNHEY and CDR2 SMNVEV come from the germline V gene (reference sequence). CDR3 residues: CASSRTRTANTGELFF. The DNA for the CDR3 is TGTGCCAGCAGTAGAACCCGGACAGCTAACACCGGGGAGCTGTTTTTT.

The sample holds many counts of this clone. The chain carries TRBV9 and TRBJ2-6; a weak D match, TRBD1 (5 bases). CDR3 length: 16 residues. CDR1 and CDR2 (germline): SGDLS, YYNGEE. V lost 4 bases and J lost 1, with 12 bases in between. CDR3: CASSTGPGSGANVLTF. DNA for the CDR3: TGTGCCAGCAGCACTGGACCAGGGTCTGGGGCCAACGTCCTGACTTTC.

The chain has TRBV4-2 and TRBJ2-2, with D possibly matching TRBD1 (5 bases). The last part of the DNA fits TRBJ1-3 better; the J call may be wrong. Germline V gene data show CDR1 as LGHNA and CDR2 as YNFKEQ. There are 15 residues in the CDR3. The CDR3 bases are TGTGCCAGCAGCCAAGGAGAGGGGTCTGGAAACACCATATATTTT. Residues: CASSQGEGSGNTIYF.

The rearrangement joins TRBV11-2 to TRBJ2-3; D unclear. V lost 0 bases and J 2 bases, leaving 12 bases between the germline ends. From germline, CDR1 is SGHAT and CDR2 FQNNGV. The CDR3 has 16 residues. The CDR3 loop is CASSLEARGATDTQYF. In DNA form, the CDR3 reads TGTGCCAGCAGCTTAGAGGCTCGAGGTGCCACAGATACGCAGTATTTT.

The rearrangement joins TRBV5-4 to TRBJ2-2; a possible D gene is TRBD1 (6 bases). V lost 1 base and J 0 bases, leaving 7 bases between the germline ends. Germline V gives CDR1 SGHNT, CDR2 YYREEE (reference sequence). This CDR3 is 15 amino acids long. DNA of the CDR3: TGTGCCAGCAGCTTGACAGGGACGAACACCGGGGAGCTGTTTTTT. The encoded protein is CASSLTGTNTGELFF.

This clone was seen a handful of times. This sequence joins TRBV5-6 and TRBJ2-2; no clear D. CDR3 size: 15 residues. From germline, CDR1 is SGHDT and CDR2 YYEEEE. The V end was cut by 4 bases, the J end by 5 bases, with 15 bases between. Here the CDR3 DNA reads TGTGCCAGCAGCGCCGCAGCGAGACGGACCGGGGAGCTGTTTTTT. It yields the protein CASSAAARRTGELFF.

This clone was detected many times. CDR3 sequence (DNA): TGTGCCAGCAGCGAGGGACTAGCGGGGGCCTACAATGAGCAGTTCTTC. It encodes CASSEGLAGAYNEQFF. The V call is TRBV7-3, the J call TRBJ2-1; TRBD2 aligns across 14 bases. Germline lookup yields CDR1 SGHTA and CDR2 FQGTGA. The J segment lost 2 bases and the V segment lost 5 bases, leaving 2 bases of the junction unmatched. This CDR3 region has 16 residues.

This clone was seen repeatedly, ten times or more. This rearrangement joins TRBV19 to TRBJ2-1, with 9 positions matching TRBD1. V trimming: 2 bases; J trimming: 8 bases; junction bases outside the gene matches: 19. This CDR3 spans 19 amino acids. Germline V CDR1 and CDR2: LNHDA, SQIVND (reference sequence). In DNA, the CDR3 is TGTGCCAGTAGTATATACCGGGACAGGGTTAAGGCCGCGGGAGATGAGCAGTTCTTC. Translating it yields CASSIYRDRVKAAGDEQFF.

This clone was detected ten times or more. CDR3 coding DNA: TGTGCCAGCAGCCCAATCGGGGGGGGCAACACTGAAGCTTTCTTT. It codes for CASSPIGGGNTEAFF. This sequence joins TRBV7-3 and TRBJ1-1; tentative D call: TRBD1 (6 bases). The CDR3 has 15 residues. Germline V gene data show CDR1 as SGHTA and CDR2 as FQGTGA. With 5 bases removed from V and 2 bases from J, the gap between germline ends came to 15 bases.

DNA for the CDR3: TGTGCCAGCAGAGGACAGGCGCACACCGGGGAGCTGTTTTTT. Residues: CASRGQAHTGELFF. The chain joins TRBV28 to TRBJ2-2; 7 nucleotides agree with TRBD1. Germline trimming cut 6 bases from V and 3 bases from J; bases unmatched to any gene: 4. The CDR3 length is 14 residues. The germline V gene encodes CDR1 MDHEN and CDR2 SYDVKM.

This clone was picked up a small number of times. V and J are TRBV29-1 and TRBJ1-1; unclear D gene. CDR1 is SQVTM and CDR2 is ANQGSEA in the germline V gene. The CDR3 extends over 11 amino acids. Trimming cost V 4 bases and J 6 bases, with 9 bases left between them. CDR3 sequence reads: CSVAGTAEAFF. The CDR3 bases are TGCAGCGTTGCAGGTACCGCTGAAGCTTTCTTT. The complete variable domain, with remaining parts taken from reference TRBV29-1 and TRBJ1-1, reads SAVISQKPSRDICQRGTSLTIQCQVDSQVTMMFWYRQQPGQSLTLIATANQGSEATYESGFVIDKFPISRPNLTFSTLTVSNMSPEDSSIYLCSVAGTAEAFFGQGTRLTVV.

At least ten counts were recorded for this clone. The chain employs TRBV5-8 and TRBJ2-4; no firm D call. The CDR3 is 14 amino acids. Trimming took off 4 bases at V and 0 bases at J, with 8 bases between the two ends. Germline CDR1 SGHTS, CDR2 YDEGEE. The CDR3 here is CASSTTVAKNIQYF. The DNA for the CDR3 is TGTGCCAGCAGCACTACGGTAGCCAAAAACATTCAGTACTTC.

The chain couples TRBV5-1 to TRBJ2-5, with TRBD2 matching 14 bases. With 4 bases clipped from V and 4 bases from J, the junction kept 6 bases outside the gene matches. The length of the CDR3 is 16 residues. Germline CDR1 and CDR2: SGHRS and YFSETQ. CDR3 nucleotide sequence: TGCGCCAGCAGCCCCGGACTAGCGGGGGGAGGAGAGACCCAGTACTTC. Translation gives CASSPGLAGGGETQYF.

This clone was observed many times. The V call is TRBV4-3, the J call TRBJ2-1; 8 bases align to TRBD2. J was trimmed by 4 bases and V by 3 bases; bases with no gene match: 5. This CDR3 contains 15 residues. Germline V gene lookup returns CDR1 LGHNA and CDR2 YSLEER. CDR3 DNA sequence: TGCGCCAGCAGCCAGCTACGCGGGGGGTACAATGAGCAGTTCTTC. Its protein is CASSQLRGGYNEQFF.

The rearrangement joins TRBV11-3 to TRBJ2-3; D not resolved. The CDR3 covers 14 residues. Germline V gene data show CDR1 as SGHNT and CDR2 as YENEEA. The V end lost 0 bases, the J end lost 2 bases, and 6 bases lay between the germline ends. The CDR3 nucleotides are TGTGCCAGCAGCTTAGAAGGGTTCACAGATACGCAGTATTTT. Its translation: CASSLEGFTDTQYF.

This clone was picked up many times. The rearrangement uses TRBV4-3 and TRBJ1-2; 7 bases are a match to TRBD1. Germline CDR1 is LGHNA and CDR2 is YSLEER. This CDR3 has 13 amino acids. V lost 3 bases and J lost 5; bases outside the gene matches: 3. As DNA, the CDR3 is TGCGCCAGCAGCCACAACAGGGGTTATGGCTACACCTTC. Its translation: CASSHNRGYGYTF.

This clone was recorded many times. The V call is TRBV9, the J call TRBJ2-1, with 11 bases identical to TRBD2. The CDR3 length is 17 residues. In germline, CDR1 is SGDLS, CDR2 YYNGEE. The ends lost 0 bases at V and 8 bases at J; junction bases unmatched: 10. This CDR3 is CASSVDPSGGIRDEQFF. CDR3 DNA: TGTGCCAGCAGCGTAGATCCTAGCGGGGGGATTAGGGATGAGCAGTTCTTC.

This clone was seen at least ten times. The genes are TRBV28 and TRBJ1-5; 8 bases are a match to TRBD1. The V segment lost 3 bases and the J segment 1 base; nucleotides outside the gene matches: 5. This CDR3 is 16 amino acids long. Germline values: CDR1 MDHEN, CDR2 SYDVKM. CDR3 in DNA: TGTGCCAGCAGTTTCCGACAGGGGATGAGCAATCAGCCCCAGCATTTT. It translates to CASSFRQGMSNQPQHF.